This T cell receptor beta chain was retrieved from a study of T cells in Graves' hyperthyroidism and ophthalmopathy. Study-level findings and limits: From stable hyperthyroidism, ophthalmopathy was set apart by a 13 V-J model.

TCR beta CDR3 regions were amplified from RNA. Carried out on the TCR CDR3, a first-round RT-PCR used the HTBI primer set. One entry per CDR3 protein, called by TCRdb with MiXCR from the multiplex PCR reads. The sample has fewer than 450,000 distinct CDR3 sequences; approximately 18% are singletons. The table lists this clonotype with many counts. Its antigen is undetermined. Aged 18 to 65, the patients had hyperthyroidism that was newly diagnosed and had lasted under 2 months. Material for sequencing was blood. The clonotype was recovered from a woman younger than 45 with Graves' hyperthyroidism that later progressed to Graves' ophthalmopathy.

The CDR3: CASRKNRDPNTEAFF. In DNA form, the CDR3 reads TGTGCCAGCAGGAAGAACAGGGACCCGAACACTGAAGCTTTCTTT. This chain links TRBV27 with TRBJ1-1; possible D gene TRBD1, 6 bases. The length of the CDR3 is 15 residues. Per the germline V gene, CDR1 is MNHEY and CDR2 is SMNVEV (reference sequence). V shed 6 bases and J shed 1 base, with 15 bases lying between them.